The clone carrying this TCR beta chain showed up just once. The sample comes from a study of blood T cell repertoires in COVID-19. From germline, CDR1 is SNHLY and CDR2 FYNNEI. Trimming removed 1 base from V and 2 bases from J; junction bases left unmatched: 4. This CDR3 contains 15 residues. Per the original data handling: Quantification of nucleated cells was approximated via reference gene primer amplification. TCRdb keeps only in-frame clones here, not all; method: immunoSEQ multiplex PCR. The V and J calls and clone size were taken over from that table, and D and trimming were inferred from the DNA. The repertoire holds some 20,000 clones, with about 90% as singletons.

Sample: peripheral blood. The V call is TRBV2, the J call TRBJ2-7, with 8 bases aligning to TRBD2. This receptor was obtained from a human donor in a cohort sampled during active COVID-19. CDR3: CASSEGGAGAYEQYF. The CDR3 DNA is TGTGCCAGCAGTGAAGGTGGAGCGGGAGCCTACGAGCAGTACTTC.